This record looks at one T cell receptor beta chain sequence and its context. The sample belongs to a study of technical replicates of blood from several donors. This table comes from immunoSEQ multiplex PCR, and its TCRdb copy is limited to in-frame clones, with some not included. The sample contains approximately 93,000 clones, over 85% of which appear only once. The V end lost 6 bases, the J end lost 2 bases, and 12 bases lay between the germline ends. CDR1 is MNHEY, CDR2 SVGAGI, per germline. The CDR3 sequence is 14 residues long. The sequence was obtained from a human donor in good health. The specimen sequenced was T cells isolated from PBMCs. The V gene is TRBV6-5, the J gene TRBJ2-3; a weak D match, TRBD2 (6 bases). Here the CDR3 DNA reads TGTGCCAGCAGGCCGGGACTCCCCACAGATACGCAGTATTTT. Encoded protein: CASRPGLPTDTQYF.